This entry concerns a single T cell receptor (beta chain). Its target is unknown. Regarding treatment: oral pan-JAK inhibitor, 5-10 mg twice daily. Germline-derived CDR1 and CDR2 are SGHTA and FQGNSA. With 1 base removed from V and 2 bases from J, the gap between germline ends came to 15 bases. This CDR3 spans 16 amino acids. These data originate in a study of CD8+ T cells in alopecia areata. Study overall: The duration of tofacitinib was 6 to 18 months, with 6 months off drug afterward. Study-level results: Scalp clonality and expanded CD8+ clones among the top 100 showed significant decreases with tofacitinib.

RNA extraction and reverse transcription yielded cDNA as sequencing template. Measured with immunoSEQ multiplex PCR; TCRdb has only the in-frame clones, and not every one. The sample carries approximately 280,000 clones, roughly 60% recorded once. The rearrangement uses TRBV7-2 and TRBJ2-7, with a possible D match to TRBD1 (6 bases). The sequenced sample was CD4+ T cells sorted from blood, obtained at week 24, from a patient treated with tofacitinib. This TCR was sampled from a human donor with alopecia areata. CDR3 residues: CASSLGSGDKAYEQYF. The CDR3 DNA sequence: TGTGCCAGCAGCTTAGGGTCAGGGGATAAAGCCTACGAGCAGTACTTC.